The 17 T cell receptor beta chains reported below all come from one sample, sequenced in a study of CD8+CD57+ T cells in acquired aplastic anemia. Genomic DNA acted as the template from which TCR beta VDJ combination and CDR3 sequence profiling were carried out. TCRdb reprocessed the reads via MiXCR and lists one record per CDR3 protein. The sample yields about 200,000 distinct CDR3 sequences, around three fifths seen once. In patients chosen for sequencing, flow cytometry had shown CD8+CD57+ cell expansion. Sequencing was done on a sample of sorted CD4+, CD8+, or CD8+CD57+ T cells (not recorded which) from PBMCs. The receptors derive from a human donor with aplastic anemia.

This clonotype was seen more than once but under ten times. The J gene is TRBJ2-3, the V gene TRBV2; 8 nucleotides agree with TRBD1. Germline loops: CDR1 SNHLY, CDR2 FYNNEI. With V trimmed by 0 bases and J by 2 bases, 4 bases remained unmatched. This CDR3 spans 16 amino acids. The CDR3 DNA sequence: TGTGCCAGCAGTGAAGCGGGGACAGGACACACAGATACGCAGTATTTT. It yields the protein CASSEAGTGHTDTQYF.

The chain is built from TRBV19 and TRBJ2-2; tentatively, D is TRBD2 (5 bases). The CDR3 consists of 15 residues. The V and J ends lost 5 bases and 3 bases respectively, with 13 bases between them. Germline V gives CDR1 LNHDA, CDR2 SQIVND (reference sequence). CDR3 amino acids: CASSPWTRDTGELFF. CDR3 coding DNA: TGTGCCAGTAGTCCCTGGACGAGGGACACCGGGGAGCTGTTTTTT.

The table lists this clonotype with a count of one. The rearrangement uses TRBV7-9 and TRBJ2-7; TRBD1 aligns across 7 bases. Trimming cost V 3 bases and J 2 bases; bases outside gene matches: 10. The CDR3 totals 16 residues. Germline loops: CDR1 SEHNR, CDR2 FQNEAQ (reference sequence). This CDR3 is CASSFPMSGQPYEQYF. The DNA of the CDR3 is TGTGCCAGCAGCTTCCCAATGTCGGGACAGCCCTACGAGCAGTACTTC. The whole variable domain, filled in from reference TRBV7-9 and TRBJ2-7, reads DTGVSQNPRHKITKRGQNVTFRCDPISEHNRLYWYRQTLGQGPEFLTYFQNEAQLEKSRLLSDRFSAERPKGSFSTLEIQRTEQGDSAMYLCASSFPMSGQPYEQYFGPGTRLTVT.

The V and J genes are TRBV5-1 and TRBJ2-5, with unresolved D. Germline assignment: CDR1 SGHRS and CDR2 YFSETQ. Trimming took 4 bases from V and 2 from J, leaving 12 bases between them. The CDR3 is 14 residues long. The CDR3, as DNA: TGCGCCAGCAGCGGTAGCCTAAAACAAGAGACCCAGTACTTC. Encoded protein: CASSGSLKQETQYF.

The gene calls are TRBV7-6 and TRBJ2-2; D unclear. Germline V gene sequence: CDR1 SGHVS, CDR2 FNYEAQ. V lost 0 bases and J 1 base, leaving 6 bases between the germline ends. CDR3 length: 15 amino acids. The CDR3 sequence: CASSLAGMNTGELFF. The DNA for the CDR3 is TGTGCCAGCAGCTTAGCAGGGATGAACACCGGGGAGCTGTTTTTT.

The table lists this clonotype with a count of one. As DNA, the CDR3 is TGTGCCAGCAGCGCCGGACAGGCCGCCTACGAGCAGTACTTC. This translates into CASSAGQAAYEQYF. This sequence joins TRBV7-9 and TRBJ2-7, with 7 bases identical to TRBD1. The CDR3 runs 14 residues. Germline V gene sequence: CDR1 SEHNR, CDR2 FQNEAQ (reference sequence). Trimming at V came to 5 bases and at J to 2 bases, leaving 6 bases not matched to a gene. The whole variable domain, filled in from reference TRBV7-9 and TRBJ2-7, reads DTGVSQNPRHKITKRGQNVTFRCDPISEHNRLYWYRQTLGQGPEFLTYFQNEAQLEKSRLLSDRFSAERPKGSFSTLEIQRTEQGDSAMYLCASSAGQAAYEQYFGPGTRLTVT.

This chain links TRBV27 with TRBJ2-1; D gene ambiguous. Germline V gene sequence: CDR1 MNHEY, CDR2 SMNVEV (reference sequence). The CDR3 is 13 residues long. V was cut by 0 bases and J by 4 bases, with 4 bases left in between. DNA for the CDR3: TGTGCCAGCAGTTTATCGGAATACAATGAGCAGTTCTTC. This gives the protein CASSLSEYNEQFF.

This sequence joins TRBV10-2 and TRBJ1-2, with D unclear. The CDR3 is made up of 16 amino acids. Germline CDR1 is WSHSY and CDR2 is SAAADI. V lost 2 bases and J lost 8, with 21 bases in between. The CDR3 DNA sequence: TGCGCCAGCAGTGAGCTCCCTGCGACAAGTACGAAAGGCTACACCTTC. Protein sequence: CASSELPATSTKGYTF.

The chain employs TRBV7-3 and TRBJ1-4; D gene ambiguous. Germline V gene sequence: CDR1 SGHTA, CDR2 FQGTGA. This CDR3 contains 13 residues. Between the trimmed V and J ends, which lost 4 bases and 4 bases, there was a span of 7 bases. Here the CDR3 DNA reads TGTGCCAGCAGCTCGGACCTTAATGAAAAACTGTTTTTT. This gives the protein CASSSDLNEKLFF.

V gene TRBV5-6 combines with J gene TRBJ2-1, with TRBD1 matching over 10 bases. The CDR3 spans 15 residues. The germline gives CDR1 SGHDT, CDR2 YYEEEE. Losses at the gene ends were 0 bases for V and 8 bases for J; bases not matched to a gene: 5. The DNA for the CDR3 is TGTGCCAGCAGCTTGGGGGGGACAGGGGACGATGAGCAGTTCTTC. It specifies CASSLGGTGDDEQFF. Together with reference TRBV5-6 and TRBJ2-1, the CDR3 gives the full variable domain: DAGVTQSPTHLIKTRGQQVTLRCSPKSGHDTVSWYQQALGQGPQFIFQYYEEEERQRGNFPDRFSGHQFPNYSSELNVNALLLGDSALYLCASSLGGTGDDEQFFGPGTRLTVL.

This clonotype was seen only a few times. Here the CDR3 DNA reads TGTGCCAGCAGCGCACCGACTAGCGGGAGGGCAGATACGCAGTATTTT. Amino acids: CASSAPTSGRADTQYF. The chain uses TRBV9 and TRBJ2-3; TRBD2 agrees at 14 bases. The V segment lost 3 bases and the J segment 4 bases; nucleotides outside the gene matches: 4. The CDR3 is made up of 16 amino acids. Germline V CDR1 and CDR2: SGDLS, YYNGEE.

The chain uses TRBV20-1 and TRBJ1-6; TRBD1 aligns across 9 bases. V dropped 4 bases and J dropped 10; count of bases not matched to a gene: 8. The germline V gene has CDR1 DFQATT and CDR2 SNEGSKA (reference sequence). CDR3 length: 14 amino acids. The CDR3 nucleotides are TGCAGTGCTACGGGACAGGGAAAGTCATCACCCCTCCACTTT. This sequence encodes CSATGQGKSSPLHF.

V is TRBV10-3 and J is TRBJ1-5; the D gene is possibly TRBD1 (5 bases). Trimming took 3 bases from V and 7 from J, leaving 16 bases between them. The germline V gene has CDR1 ENHRY and CDR2 SYGVKD. This CDR3 is 15 amino acids long. DNA of the CDR3: TGTGCCATCAGTGATAAAAGCCAGGGAGGACAGCCCCAGCATTTT. This gives the protein CAISDKSQGGQPQHF.

With respect to this clonotype: Compared with germline, one end of the junction differs, possibly owing to a read error. The chain carries TRBV24-1 and TRBJ2-1; D is ambiguous. From germline, CDR1 is KGHDR and CDR2 SFDVKD. The CDR3 totals 11 residues. Here the CDR3 DNA reads TGTGCCTCCAGTATCAACAATGAGCAGTTCTTC. Its protein is CASSINNEQFF.

As concerns this clonotype: A junction end diverges from the germline sequence, so it may reflect a read error. V and J are TRBV2 and TRBJ2-5; D remains unclear. The CDR3 length is 12 residues. Germline lookup yields CDR1 SNHLY and CDR2 FYNNEI. The CDR3 DNA sequence: TGTGCCAGCAGTGAAGCGCATAAGACTCCTTCTTTC. This sequence encodes CASSEAHKTPSF.

Ten or more counts support this clonotype. The chain has TRBV7-9 and TRBJ2-2, with 10 positions matching TRBD1. The ends lost 2 bases at V and 8 bases at J; junction bases unmatched: 11. Germline loops: CDR1 SEHNR, CDR2 FQNEAQ (reference sequence). The CDR3 is made up of 17 amino acids. This CDR3 reads CASSLSGRQGARGELFF. The CDR3, as DNA: TGTGCCAGCAGCTTAAGCGGGCGACAGGGGGCGCGGGGGGAGCTGTTTTTT.

The V call is TRBV19, the J call TRBJ2-1; the D is unclear. This CDR3 has 13 amino acids. The germline CDR1 and CDR2 sequences are LNHDA and SQIVND (reference sequence). V was pared by 4 bases and J by 4 bases, with 8 bases between. The CDR3 spells CASSNFPYNEQFF. Here the CDR3 DNA reads TGTGCCAGTAGTAACTTTCCTTACAATGAGCAGTTCTTC.